This T cell receptor (beta chain) was obtained from a study of T cell changes during pregnancy in multiple sclerosis. From germline, CDR1 is SNHLY and CDR2 FYNNEI. The V and J ends lost 6 bases and 3 bases, in that order; junction bases with no gene match: 9. The CDR3 has 16 amino acids. Method: immunoSEQ multiplex PCR; TCRdb's copy keeps in-frame clones and lacks some. The table shows about 44,000 clones, with about 96% occurring only once. The clonotype comes from a female donor with multiple sclerosis, enrolled in a pregnancy study. The sequencing here drew on peripheral blood, taken in the second trimester of pregnancy. The chain links TRBV2 to TRBJ2-1, with 9 bases identical to TRBD1. The CDR3 sequence is CASRGLGQGGYNEQFF. For the CDR3, the DNA is TGTGCCAGCAGGGGTTTGGGACAGGGCGGCTACAATGAGCAGTTCTTC. The full variable domain, completed using reference TRBV2 and TRBJ2-1, is EPEVTQTPSHQVTQMGQEVILRCVPISNHLYFYWYRQILGQKVEFLVSFYNNEISEKSEIFDDQFSVERPDGSNFTLKIRSTKLEDSAMYFCASRGLGQGGYNEQFFGPGTRLTVL.